A selection of T cell receptor beta chains follows, all from one sample in a study of PD-1 blockade in mismatch repair-deficient tumors. Clones were sequenced by immunoSEQ multiplex PCR, and TCRdb holds only the in-frame ones, with some missing. The table records about 60,000 clones, 88% of them present only once. Sequenced material: peripheral blood, taken 52 weeks after starting pembrolizumab. The receptors originated from an adult with mismatch repair-deficient cancer. CDR3s include the opening cysteine and the closing phenylalanine or tryptophan. Fields, in order: clone size, J gene, V gene, D gene, CDR3 DNA, CDR3 protein. The D gene is left open where the match is weak. Size tells how often a clone was seen (once, few, many) or the class of an expanded clone, and some rows leave it out.

size: NA
J: TRBJ2-7
V: TRBV7-6
D: NA
DNA: TGTGCCAGCAGCTTAGCCCAGGGAATCTCCTACGAGCAGTACTTC
CDR3: CASSLAQGISYEQYF

size: once
J: TRBJ2-5
V: TRBV27
D: NA
DNA: TGTGCCAGCAGCCTACGAAAACCAGCAGAGACCCAGTACTTC
CDR3: CASSLRKPAETQYF

size: NA
J: TRBJ2-1
V: TRBV11-3
D: TRBD2
DNA: TGTGCCAGCAGCTTTCCGAATAGAGGCGGGAGAAACCACAATGAGCAGTTCTTC
CDR3: CASSFPNRGGRNHNEQFF

size: NA
J: TRBJ2-7
V: TRBV6-1
D: NA
DNA: TGTGCCAGCAGTGGTTACGAGCAGTACTTC
CDR3: CASSGYEQYF

size: NA
J: TRBJ2-2
V: TRBV6-5
D: TRBD2
DNA: TGTGCCAGCAGCCGTCTAGCGGCGAACACCGGGGAGCTGTTTTTT
CDR3: CASSRLAANTGELFF

size: NA
J: TRBJ2-6
V: TRBV5-5
D: NA
DNA: TGTGCCAGCAGCCAACGAATCTCTGGGGCCAACGTCCTGACTTTC
CDR3: CASSQRISGANVLTF

size: once
J: TRBJ2-7
V: TRBV18
D: NA
DNA: TGTGCCAGCTCACCAGGGGGTGTCAGGGCCTACGAGCAGTACTTC
CDR3: CASSPGGVRAYEQYF

size: NA
J: TRBJ2-3
V: TRBV18
D: TRBD2
DNA: TGTGCCAGCTCACCAAGGTCCTCGCGGGAGACTTGGACAGATACGCAGTATTTT
CDR3: CASSPRSSRETWTDTQYF

size: NA
J: TRBJ1-5
V: TRBV12-5
D: NA
DNA: TGTGCTAGTGCCGTGACAGGAAATAGCAATCAGCCCCAGCATTTT
CDR3: CASAVTGNSNQPQHF

size: NA
J: TRBJ2-6
V: TRBV7-2
D: TRBD2
DNA: TGTGCCAGCAGCTTATATCTAGCGGGGTCCTCTGGGGCCAACGTCCTGACTTTC
CDR3: CASSLYLAGSSGANVLTF